At least ten counts were recorded for the clone carrying this T cell receptor beta chain. These data come from a study of HIV-infected children after antiretroviral therapy interruption. The germline CDR1 and CDR2 sequences are SGHRS and YFSETQ. This CDR3 is 15 amino acids long. The V end lost 0 bases, the J end lost 3 bases, and 9 bases lay between the germline ends. RNA-based 3' RACE libraries used unique molecular identifiers. TCRdb called the 3' RACE reads again in MiXCR, with one record for every CDR3 protein. The sample shows approximately 89,000 distinct CDR3 sequences, 6.9% of them seen only once. Treatment meaning: PENTA 11 planned treatment interruption arm or continuous ART arm. From thawed PBMCs, naive CD4+ CD45RA+ CD45RO- T cells were sorted.

The sample was CD45RA+ CD4+ T cells from PBMCs, pooled from several time points, taken from a donor given antiretroviral therapy, either interrupted or continuous. Indicated subset: naive CD4+ CD45RA+ CD45RO- T cells. This sequence was found in a pool of human donors with HIV. This chain links TRBV5-1 with TRBJ2-2, with D perhaps TRBD1 (5 bases). In DNA, the CDR3 is TGCGCCAGCAGCTTGGAGGGGATACACACCGGGGAGCTGTTTTTT. Protein product: CASSLEGIHTGELFF.